This T cell receptor beta chain was identified in a study of a mutant IDH1 vaccine in newly diagnosed glioma. Study at large: Vaccination was launched 4-6 weeks after radiotherapy alone, or with temozolomide cycles. Patients under treatment included about 62% males and about 40% females and had a mean age of approximately 44 years. Visit V12 was conducted at week 35 as the safety follow-up. Visit V13 came later, at week 47.

As to time point: week 35, safety follow-up. Every vaccine dose comprised 300 ug of mutant IDH1 20-mer peptide plus topical imiquimod. Those who donated had recent WHO grade 3 or 4 IDH1-mutant, ATRX-lost astrocytomas. The table came from immunoSEQ multiplex PCR; TCRdb's copy has only in-frame clones and leaves some out. The data show about 48,000 clones, around four fifths seen once. About this clone itself: Its antigen is unidentified.

The germline gives CDR1 DFQATT, CDR2 SNEGSKA (reference sequence). The CDR3 contains 10 residues. With 5 bases removed from V and 4 bases from J, the gap between germline ends came to 5 bases. Here the sequenced sample was PBMCs, taken from a glioma patient whose treatment included an IDH1 peptide vaccine. This chain links TRBV20-1 with TRBJ1-2; D ambiguous. This clonotype was sampled from a man in his forties or fifties with glioma. The CDR3 sequence is CSADTYGYTF. CDR3 bases: TGCAGTGCTGACACCTATGGCTACACCTTC.